A selection of T cell receptor beta chains follows, all from one sample in a study of cytomegalovirus exposure and HLA in healthy donors. Using immunoSEQ multiplex PCR, the repertoire was profiled, and TCRdb retains in-frame clones only, with some absent. The sample holds some 190,000 clones, roughly four fifths seen once. Sequencing input: PBMCs. Source of these receptors: a man aged 18 to 30 in good health and CMV-seronegative. Each CDR3 is given with its conserved first and last residue. Each record gives: D gene, V gene, J gene, clone size, CDR3 DNA, CDR3 protein. A D gene is named only where the DNA matches it firmly. A row's size may be missing; if present it is once, few, many or a size class.

D: TRBD1; V: TRBV5-4; J: TRBJ1-1; size: -; DNA: TGTGCCAGCAGCTTGGAAGGGGGCAACACTGAAGCTTTCTTT; CDR3: CASSLEGGNTEAFF
D: TRBD1; V: TRBV7-8; J: TRBJ2-7; size: -; DNA: TGTGCCAGCAGCTTAAGCGGGACAGGGGGCTCCTACGAGCAGTACTTC; CDR3: CASSLSGTGGSYEQYF
D: -; V: TRBV30; J: TRBJ2-3; size: once; DNA: TGTGCCTGGAGTGCTCTATTTATAGCGGACCTTAGCACAGATACGCAGTATTTT; CDR3: CAWSALFIADLSTDTQYF
D: TRBD1; V: TRBV28; J: TRBJ2-7; size: -; DNA: TGTGCCAGCAGTTTCAGGGGGTCCTACGAGCAGTACTTC; CDR3: CASSFRGSYEQYF
D: -; V: TRBV11-2; J: TRBJ2-3; size: -; DNA: TGTGCCAGCAGCTTAGTAACGGGCGGGCGGGGCACGCAGTATTTT; CDR3: CASSLVTGGRGTQYF
D: TRBD1; V: TRBV9; J: TRBJ2-7; size: -; DNA: TGTGCCAGCAGCGCCAGACAGGGAAGCTCCTACGAGCAGTACTTC; CDR3: CASSARQGSSYEQYF
D: -; V: TRBV14; J: TRBJ2-7; size: few; DNA: TGTGCCAGCAGCCAAGTCGGAGGCTACGAGCAGTACTTC; CDR3: CASSQVGGYEQYF
D: TRBD1; V: TRBV27; J: TRBJ1-2; size: -; DNA: TGTGCCAGCAGTTATACAGGGGGCGCTTATGGCTACACCTTC; CDR3: CASSYTGGAYGYTF
D: -; V: TRBV5-6; J: TRBJ1-1; size: -; DNA: TGTGCCAGCAGCTTAAAGCCGAACACTGAAGCTTTCTTT; CDR3: CASSLKPNTEAFF
D: TRBD1; V: TRBV19; J: TRBJ2-1; size: -; DNA: TGTGCCAGTAGCGTAAGAGGGGGCACGTACAATGAGCAGTTCTTC; CDR3: CASSVRGGTYNEQFF
D: -; V: TRBV6-4; J: TRBJ2-2; size: few; DNA: TGTGCCAGCAGTGACAACGGTCACACCGGGGAGCTGTTTTTT; CDR3: CASSDNGHTGELFF
D: -; V: TRBV29-1; J: TRBJ2-7; size: few; DNA: TGCAGCGTTGATGCGGGACCGACCCCCTACGAGCAGTACTTC; CDR3: CSVDAGPTPYEQYF